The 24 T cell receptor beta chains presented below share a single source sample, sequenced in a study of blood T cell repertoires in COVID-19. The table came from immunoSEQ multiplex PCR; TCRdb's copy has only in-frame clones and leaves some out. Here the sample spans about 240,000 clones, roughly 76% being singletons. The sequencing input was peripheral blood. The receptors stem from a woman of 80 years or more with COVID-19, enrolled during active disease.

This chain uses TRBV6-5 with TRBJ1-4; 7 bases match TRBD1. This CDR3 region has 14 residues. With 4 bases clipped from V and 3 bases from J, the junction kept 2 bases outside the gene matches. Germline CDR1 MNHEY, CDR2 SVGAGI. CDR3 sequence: CASSLTGSNEKLFF. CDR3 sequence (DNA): TGTGCCAGCAGTTTGACAGGGTCTAATGAAAAACTGTTTTTT.

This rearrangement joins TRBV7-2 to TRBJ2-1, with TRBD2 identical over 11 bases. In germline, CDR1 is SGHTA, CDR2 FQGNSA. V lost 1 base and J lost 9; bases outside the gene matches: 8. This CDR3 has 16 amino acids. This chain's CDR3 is CASSLDSGRARGEQFF. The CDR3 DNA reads TGTGCCAGCAGCTTAGATAGCGGGAGGGCCAGGGGTGAGCAGTTCTTC.

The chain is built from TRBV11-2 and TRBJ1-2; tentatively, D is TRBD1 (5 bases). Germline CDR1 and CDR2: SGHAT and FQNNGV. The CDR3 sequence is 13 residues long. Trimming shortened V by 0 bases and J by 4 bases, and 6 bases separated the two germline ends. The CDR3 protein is CASSLDGAYGYTF. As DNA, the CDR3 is TGTGCCAGCAGCTTAGATGGGGCCTATGGCTACACCTTC.

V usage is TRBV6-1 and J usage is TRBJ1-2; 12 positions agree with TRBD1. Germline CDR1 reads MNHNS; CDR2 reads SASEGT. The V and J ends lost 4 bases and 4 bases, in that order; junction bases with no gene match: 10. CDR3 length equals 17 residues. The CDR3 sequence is CASSGRDRGRGAYGYTF. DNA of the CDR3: TGTGCCAGCAGTGGCCGGGACAGGGGGCGCGGGGCCTATGGCTACACCTTC.

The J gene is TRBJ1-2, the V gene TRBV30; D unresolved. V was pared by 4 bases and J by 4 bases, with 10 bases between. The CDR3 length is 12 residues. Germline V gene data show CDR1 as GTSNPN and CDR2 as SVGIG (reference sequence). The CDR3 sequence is CAWTSHSYGYTF. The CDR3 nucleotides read TGTGCCTGGACTTCTCACAGCTATGGCTACACCTTC. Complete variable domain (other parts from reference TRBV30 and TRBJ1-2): SQTIHQWPATLVQPVGSPLSLECTVEGTSNPNLYWYRQAAGRGLQLLFYSVGIGQISSEVPQNLSASRPQDRQFILSSKKLLLSDSGFYLCAWTSHSYGYTFGSGTRLTVV.

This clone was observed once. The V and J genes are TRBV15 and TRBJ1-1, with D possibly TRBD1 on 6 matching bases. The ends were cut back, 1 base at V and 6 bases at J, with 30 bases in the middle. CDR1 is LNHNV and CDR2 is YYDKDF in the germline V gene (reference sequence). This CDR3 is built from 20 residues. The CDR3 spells CATSRGWLGGGASSTAEAFF. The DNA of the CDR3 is TGTGCCACCAGCAGAGGATGGTTAGGAGGGGGGGCATCATCCACTGCTGAAGCTTTCTTT.

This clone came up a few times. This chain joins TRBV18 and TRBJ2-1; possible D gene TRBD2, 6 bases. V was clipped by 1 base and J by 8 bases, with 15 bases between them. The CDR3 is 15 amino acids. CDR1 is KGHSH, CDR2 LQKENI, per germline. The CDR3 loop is CASSPRGDNSDEQFF. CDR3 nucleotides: TGTGCCAGCTCACCACGCGGGGATAATAGCGATGAGCAGTTCTTC.

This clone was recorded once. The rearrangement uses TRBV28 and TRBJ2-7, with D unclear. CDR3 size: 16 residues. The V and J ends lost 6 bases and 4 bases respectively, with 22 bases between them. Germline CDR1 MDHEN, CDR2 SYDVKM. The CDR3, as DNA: TGTGCCAGCAGCCGTGGGCGCCGAGACACCTCTTACGAGCAGTACTTC. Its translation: CASSRGRRDTSYEQYF.

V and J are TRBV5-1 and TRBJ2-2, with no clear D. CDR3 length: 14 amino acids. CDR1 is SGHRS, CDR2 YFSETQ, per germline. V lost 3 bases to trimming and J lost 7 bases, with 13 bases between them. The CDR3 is CASSSSGQGGELFF. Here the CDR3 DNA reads TGCGCCAGCAGCTCGTCAGGTCAAGGCGGGGAGCTGTTTTTT.

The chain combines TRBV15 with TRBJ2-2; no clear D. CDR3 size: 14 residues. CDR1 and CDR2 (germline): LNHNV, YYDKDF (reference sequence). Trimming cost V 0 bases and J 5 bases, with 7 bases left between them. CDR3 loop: CATSRELETGELFF. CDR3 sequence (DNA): TGTGCCACCAGCAGAGAATTAGAAACCGGGGAGCTGTTTTTT. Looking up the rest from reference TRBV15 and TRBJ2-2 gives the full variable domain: DAMVIQNPRYQVTQFGKPVTLSCSQTLNHNVMYWYQQKSSQAPKLLFHYYDKDFNNEADTPDNFQSRRPNTSFCFLDIRSPGLGDTAMYLCATSRELETGELFFGEGSRLTVL.

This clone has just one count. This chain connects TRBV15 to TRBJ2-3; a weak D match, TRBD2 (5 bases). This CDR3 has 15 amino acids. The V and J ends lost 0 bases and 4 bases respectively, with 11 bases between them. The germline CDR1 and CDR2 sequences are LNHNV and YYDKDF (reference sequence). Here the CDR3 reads CATSRDRGSADTQYF. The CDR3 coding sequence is TGTGCCACCAGCAGAGATCGCGGTAGCGCAGATACGCAGTATTTT.

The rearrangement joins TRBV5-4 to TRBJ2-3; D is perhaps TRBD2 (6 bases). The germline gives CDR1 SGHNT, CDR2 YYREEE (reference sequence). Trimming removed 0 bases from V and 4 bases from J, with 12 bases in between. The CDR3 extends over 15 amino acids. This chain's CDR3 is CASSLDPAGPDTQYF. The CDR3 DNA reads TGTGCCAGCAGCTTGGACCCAGCGGGCCCAGATACGCAGTATTTT.

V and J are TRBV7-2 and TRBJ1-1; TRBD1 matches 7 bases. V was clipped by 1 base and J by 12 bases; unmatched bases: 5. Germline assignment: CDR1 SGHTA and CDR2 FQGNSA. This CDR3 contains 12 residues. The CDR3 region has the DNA TGTGCCAGCAGCTTAGGAGGGGGCAGAACTTTCTTT. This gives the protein CASSLGGGRTFF.

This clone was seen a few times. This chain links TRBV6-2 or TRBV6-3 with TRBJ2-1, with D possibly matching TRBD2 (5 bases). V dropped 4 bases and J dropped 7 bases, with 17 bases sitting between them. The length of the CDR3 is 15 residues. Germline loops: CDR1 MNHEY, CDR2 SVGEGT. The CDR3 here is CASSFWEFQGNEQFF. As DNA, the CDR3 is TGTGCCAGCAGTTTTTGGGAGTTCCAAGGGAATGAGCAGTTCTTC.

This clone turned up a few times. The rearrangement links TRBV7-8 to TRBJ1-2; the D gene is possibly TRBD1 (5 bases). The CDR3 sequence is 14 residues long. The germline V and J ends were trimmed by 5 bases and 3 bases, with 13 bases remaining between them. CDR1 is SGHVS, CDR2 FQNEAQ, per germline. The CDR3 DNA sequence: TGTGCCAGCAGCCCAGTAGAGACAGACTATGGCTACACCTTC. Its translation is CASSPVETDYGYTF.

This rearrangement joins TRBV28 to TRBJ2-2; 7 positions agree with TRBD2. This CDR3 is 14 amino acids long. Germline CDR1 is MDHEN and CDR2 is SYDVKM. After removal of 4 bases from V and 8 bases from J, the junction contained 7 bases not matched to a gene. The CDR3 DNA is TGTGCCAGCAGTTATCGGGGGGTTTTTGGGGAGCTGTTTTTT. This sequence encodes CASSYRGVFGELFF.

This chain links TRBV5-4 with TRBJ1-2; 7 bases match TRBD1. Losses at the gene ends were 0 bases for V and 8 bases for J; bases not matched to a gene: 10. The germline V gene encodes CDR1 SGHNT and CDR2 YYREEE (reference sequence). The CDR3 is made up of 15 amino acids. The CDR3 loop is CASSLATGAPMGYTF. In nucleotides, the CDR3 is TGTGCCAGCAGCTTGGCTACAGGGGCCCCGATGGGCTACACCTTC.

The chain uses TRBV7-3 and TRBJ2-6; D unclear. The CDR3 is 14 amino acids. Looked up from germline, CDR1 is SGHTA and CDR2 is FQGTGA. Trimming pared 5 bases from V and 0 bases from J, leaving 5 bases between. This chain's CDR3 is CASSRDSGANVLTF. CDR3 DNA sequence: TGTGCCAGCAGCCGAGACTCTGGGGCCAACGTCCTGACTTTC.

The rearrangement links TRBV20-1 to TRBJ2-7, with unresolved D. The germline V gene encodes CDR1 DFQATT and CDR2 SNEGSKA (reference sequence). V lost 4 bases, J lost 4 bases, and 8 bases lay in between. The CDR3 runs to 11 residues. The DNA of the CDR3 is TGCAGTGCTAACGCAGGATACGAGCAGTACTTC. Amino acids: CSANAGYEQYF.

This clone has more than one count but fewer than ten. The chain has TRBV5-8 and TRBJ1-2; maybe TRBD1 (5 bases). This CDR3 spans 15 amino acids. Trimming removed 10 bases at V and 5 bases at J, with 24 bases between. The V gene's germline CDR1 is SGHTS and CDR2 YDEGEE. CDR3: CASSTMGRRIYGYTF. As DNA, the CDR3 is TGTGCCTCCTCAACCATGGGGCGGCGCATTTATGGCTACACCTTC.

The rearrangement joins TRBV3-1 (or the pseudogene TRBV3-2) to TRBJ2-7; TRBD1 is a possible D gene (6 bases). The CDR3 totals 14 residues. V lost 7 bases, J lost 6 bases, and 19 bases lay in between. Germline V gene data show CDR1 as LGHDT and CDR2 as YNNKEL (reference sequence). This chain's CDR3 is CASTPGTRHLEQYF. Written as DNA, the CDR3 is TGTGCCAGCACCCCCGGGACACGGCATCTCGAGCAGTACTTC.

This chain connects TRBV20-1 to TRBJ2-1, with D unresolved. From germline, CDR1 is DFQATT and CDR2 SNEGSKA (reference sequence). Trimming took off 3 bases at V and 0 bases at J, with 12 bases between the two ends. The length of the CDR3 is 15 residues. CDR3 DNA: TGCAGTGCTAGTTTGAGTCTTTCCTCCTACAATGAGCAGTTCTTC. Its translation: CSASLSLSSYNEQFF.

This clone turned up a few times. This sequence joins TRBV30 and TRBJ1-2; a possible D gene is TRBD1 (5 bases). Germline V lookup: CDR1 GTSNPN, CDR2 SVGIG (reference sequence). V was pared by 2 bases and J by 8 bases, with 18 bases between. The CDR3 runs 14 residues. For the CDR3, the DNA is TGTGCCTGGAGTCGAGGCAGGGATGGATTCGGCTACACCTTC. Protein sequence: CAWSRGRDGFGYTF.

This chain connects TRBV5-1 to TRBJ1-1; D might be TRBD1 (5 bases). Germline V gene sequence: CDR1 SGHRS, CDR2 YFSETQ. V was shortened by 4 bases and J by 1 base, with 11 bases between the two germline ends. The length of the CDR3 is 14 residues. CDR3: CASSIQGGNTEAFF. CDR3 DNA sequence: TGCGCCAGCAGCATTCAGGGAGGGAACACTGAAGCTTTCTTT.